Below, 5 T cell receptor beta chains from the same sample are listed, as sequenced in a study of Ad26.COV2.S vaccination and SARS-CoV-2 variants. The treatment: some 20 received Ad26.COV2.S at low or high dose, single or two shots; about 5 received placebo; per-sample allocation not given. It was on day 63 after the first vaccine or placebo injection that samples were taken. Here immunoSEQ multiplex PCR was the method, and the copy in TCRdb shows in-frame clones only, minus some. The sample yields about 680,000 clones, around 90% seen once. The sample here was peripheral blood, taken in a trial of Ad26.COV2.S vaccine versus placebo. These receptors all stem from a person aged 18 to 59 who received the Ad26.COV2.S COVID-19 vaccine or a placebo.

This rearrangement joins TRBV10-3 to TRBJ1-1, with 9 bases lining up with TRBD1. The CDR3 runs 15 residues. J was trimmed by 3 bases and V by 5 bases; bases with no gene match: 7. Germline V gene lookup returns CDR1 ENHRY and CDR2 SYGVKD. CDR3 sequence: CAISPLDRGHTEAFF. CDR3 DNA sequence: TGTGCCATCAGTCCACTGGACAGGGGACACACTGAAGCTTTCTTT.

The chain employs TRBV7-8 and TRBJ2-5; tentative D call: TRBD2 (5 bases). The V end was cut by 4 bases, the J end by 8 bases, with 20 bases between. This CDR3 has 15 residues. Germline V CDR1 and CDR2: SGHVS, FQNEAQ. This chain's CDR3 is CASSSWGAVVATQYF. For the CDR3, the DNA is TGTGCCAGCAGCTCCTGGGGAGCGGTCGTGGCTACCCAGTACTTC.

V and J are TRBV5-1 and TRBJ2-5; TRBD2 aligns across 7 bases. In germline, CDR1 is SGHRS, CDR2 YFSETQ. The V and J ends lost 0 bases and 5 bases, in that order; junction bases with no gene match: 7. The CDR3 contains 15 residues. In DNA, the CDR3 is TGCGCCAGCAGCTTGGTAGCTAGCGGTACGGAGACCCAGTACTTC. Its protein product is CASSLVASGTETQYF.

V gene TRBV18 combines with J gene TRBJ2-7, with a tentative D call TRBD1 (5 bases). CDR1 and CDR2 (germline): KGHSH, LQKENI. The V gene lost 2 bases and the J gene lost 0 bases, with 11 bases spanning the gap. The CDR3 covers 15 residues. The CDR3 region is CASSPGAPNSYEQYF. The CDR3 region has the DNA TGTGCCAGCTCACCAGGGGCACCTAACTCCTACGAGCAGTACTTC.

V gene TRBV15 combines with J gene TRBJ1-5; D possibly corresponds to TRBD1 (6 bases). This CDR3 contains 14 residues. V lost 1 base and J 9 bases, leaving 13 bases between the germline ends. Germline CDR1 LNHNV, CDR2 YYDKDF (reference sequence). CDR3 amino acids: CATSRGTATGPQHF. CDR3 DNA: TGTGCCACCAGCAGAGGGACAGCCACAGGGCCCCAGCATTTT. Combining the CDR3 with reference TRBV15 and TRBJ1-5 gives the whole variable domain DAMVIQNPRYQVTQFGKPVTLSCSQTLNHNVMYWYQQKSSQAPKLLFHYYDKDFNNEADTPDNFQSRRPNTSFCFLDIRSPGLGDTAMYLCATSRGTATGPQHFGDGTRLSIL.